This TCR beta chain is from a study of spatial heterogeneity in lung cancer. In this sample, this clonotype is medium-sized (0.01 to 0.1%). For a library built for alpha chains, this beta chain is a stray read; little rests on its size. The sample's time point: sample taken at primary tumor resection. Whole RNA obtained from tumor, nontumor lung or frozen PBMC underwent sequencing without sorting. The V gene lost 3 bases and the J gene lost 6 bases, with 16 bases spanning the gap. Germline V lookup: CDR1 MNHEY, CDR2 SVGAGI. The CDR3 is 15 residues long. MiXCR, run by TCRdb on the 5' RACE reads, gives a single entry per CDR3 protein. This table holds about 6,900 distinct CDR3 sequences, about 4% found once.

The origin of this receptor is a female donor with early-stage non-small cell lung cancer. V gene TRBV6-5 combines with J gene TRBJ2-3; D is undetermined. The specimen comprised normal lung tissue next to the tumor, sampled at surgery. Here the CDR3 DNA reads TGTGCCAGCAGTTATGGGTCTCTTCGGGCGGATACGCAGTATTTT. Encoded protein: CASSYGSLRADTQYF.